The next 28 T cell receptor beta chains were all read from a single sample in a study of T cells after posttransplantation cyclophosphamide. Assay: immunoSEQ multiplex PCR; the TCRdb copy retains only in-frame clones and omits some. This sample comprises 36,000 or so clones, none seen once only. Sequencing input: PBMCs. These receptors originate from a girl aged 10-17 years in good health, CMV-negative, and a related stem cell transplant donor.

This clone appeared many times. The rearrangement links TRBV5-4 to TRBJ2-1, with 11 bases matching TRBD2. The CDR3 is 15 residues long. Looked up from germline, CDR1 is SGHNT and CDR2 is YYREEE (reference sequence). The V gene end was trimmed by 0 bases and the J gene end by 7 bases; junction bases not matched to a gene: 3. The CDR3: CASSLGLAGPNEQFF. The CDR3 DNA sequence: TGTGCCAGCAGCTTGGGACTAGCGGGGCCTAATGAGCAGTTCTTC.

This clone was counted many times. This chain uses TRBV7-3 with TRBJ2-7, with D possibly matching TRBD2 (6 bases). The CDR3 runs to 15 residues. The germline V gene encodes CDR1 SGHTA and CDR2 FQGTGA. The V gene lost 5 bases and the J gene lost 3 bases, with 17 bases spanning the gap. This CDR3 reads CASSPEAGAFYEQYF. In nucleotides, the CDR3 is TGTGCCAGCAGCCCCGAAGCGGGCGCCTTCTACGAGCAGTACTTC.

This clone was seen ten or more times. V and J are TRBV14 and TRBJ2-7; a possible D gene is TRBD2 (5 bases). The CDR3 length is 17 residues. The V gene's germline CDR1 is SGHDN and CDR2 FVKESK. Trimming took 0 bases from V and 5 from J, leaving 20 bases between them. This chain's CDR3 is CASSQDRLTIPFNEQYF. The DNA for the CDR3 is TGTGCCAGCAGCCAAGATAGGTTGACTATCCCTTTTAACGAGCAGTACTTC.

The gene calls are TRBV6-5 and TRBJ1-2, with TRBD1 as a possible D gene (5 bases). This CDR3 is built from 13 residues. V lost 0 bases, J lost 7 bases, and 9 bases lay in between. The germline CDR1 and CDR2 sequences are MNHEY and SVGAGI. The CDR3 loop is CASSYSQGLGYTF. The CDR3 DNA follows: TGTGCCAGCAGTTACTCGCAGGGACTTGGCTACACCTTC.

This clone was seen a few times. The chain recombines TRBV7-9 with TRBJ1-2, with a weak D call TRBD1 (5 bases). The CDR3 covers 13 residues. The germline gives CDR1 SEHNR, CDR2 FQNEAQ (reference sequence). The ends were cut back, 5 bases at V and 3 bases at J, with 10 bases in the middle. DNA for the CDR3: TGTGCCAGCAGCGAATGGGGGGACTATGGCTACACCTTC. It specifies CASSEWGDYGYTF.

In this sample, this clone turned up a few times. This chain uses TRBV28 with TRBJ2-7, with 7 nucleotides matching TRBD2. The CDR3 is 12 amino acids. CDR1 is MDHEN and CDR2 is SYDVKM in the germline V gene. With V trimmed by 8 bases and J by 4 bases, 5 bases remained unmatched. CDR3 DNA: TGTGCCAGCCTAAGCGGGGCGTACGAGCAGTACTTC. Its protein is CASLSGAYEQYF. The full variable domain, in which reference TRBV28 and TRBJ2-7 provide the parts outside the CDR3, is DVKVTQSSRYLVKRTGEKVFLECVQDMDHENMFWYRQDPGLGLRLIYFSYDVKMKEKGDIPEGYSVSREKKERFSLILESASTNQTSMYLCASLSGAYEQYFGPGTRLTVT.

There are a few counts of this clone. This chain connects TRBV7-2 to TRBJ2-7, with 7 nucleotides matching TRBD2. The length of the CDR3 is 16 residues. V lost 5 bases, J lost 4 bases, and 14 bases stayed unmatched. CDR1 and CDR2 from the germline V gene are SGHTA and FQGNSA. CDR3 protein: CASSPRTSGYVYEQYF. The CDR3 coding sequence is TGTGCCAGCAGCCCCCGGACTAGTGGGTATGTGTACGAGCAGTACTTC.

This clone was counted at least ten times. The rearrangement uses TRBV20-1 and TRBJ1-4; unclear D gene. The germline CDR1 and CDR2 sequences are DFQATT and SNEGSKA (reference sequence). This CDR3 is built from 8 residues. CDR3 amino acids: CRAWQLFF. The CDR3 coding sequence is TGCAGGGCTTGGCAACTGTTTTTT.

This clone occurred many times. The chain combines TRBV6-5 with TRBJ1-1; D is uncertain. V lost 2 bases and J 6 bases, leaving 13 bases between the germline ends. The CDR3 is 14 residues long. The germline V gene has CDR1 MNHEY and CDR2 SVGAGI. The CDR3 DNA sequence: TGTGCCAGCAGTTACGATGTGAGAACGGCTGAAGCTTTCTTT. It specifies CASSYDVRTAEAFF.

The table lists this clone with many counts. The genes are TRBV28 and TRBJ2-5, with TRBD2 identical over 13 bases. V dropped 6 bases and J dropped 7; count of bases not matched to a gene: 14. The CDR3 covers 17 residues. Germline V CDR1 and CDR2: MDHEN, SYDVKM. The CDR3 DNA is TGTGCCAGCAGCCCCCCTTTACTAGCGGGGGGGCGGGGGACCCAGTACTTC. As protein: CASSPPLLAGGRGTQYF.

There are many counts of this clone. The chain links TRBV5-6 to TRBJ2-7; 7 bases fit TRBD2. V trimming: 3 bases; J trimming: 2 bases; junction bases outside the gene matches: 2. The CDR3 consists of 13 residues. CDR1 SGHDT and CDR2 YYEEEE come from the germline V gene. As DNA, the CDR3 is TGTGCCAGCAGCTGGAGCGGGACCTACGAGCAGTACTTC. It translates to CASSWSGTYEQYF. The whole variable domain, remainder taken from reference TRBV5-6 and TRBJ2-7, is DAGVTQSPTHLIKTRGQQVTLRCSPKSGHDTVSWYQQALGQGPQFIFQYYEEEERQRGNFPDRFSGHQFPNYSSELNVNALLLGDSALYLCASSWSGTYEQYFGPGTRLTVT.

The V and J genes are TRBV7-6 and TRBJ2-5, with 7 nucleotides matching TRBD1. The germline CDR1 and CDR2 sequences are SGHVS and FNYEAQ. V was clipped by 5 bases and J by 2 bases; unmatched bases: 5. The CDR3 is 14 residues long. The CDR3 is CASSRDSTQETQYF. CDR3 nucleotide sequence: TGTGCCAGCAGCAGGGACAGCACTCAAGAGACCCAGTACTTC.

This clone showed up many times. J is TRBJ2-2 and V is TRBV7-2; 7 nucleotides agree with TRBD2. The CDR3 runs to 13 residues. The V gene end was trimmed by 5 bases and the J gene end by 7 bases; junction bases not matched to a gene: 4. Germline CDR1 reads SGHTA; CDR2 reads FQGNSA. DNA of the CDR3: TGTGCCAGCAGCCCGAGGACTAGCGGGGAGCTGTTTTTT. Residues: CASSPRTSGELFF.

This clone was observed many times. This CDR3 reads CAWEAAMNTEAFF. CDR3 nucleotides: TGTGCCTGGGAGGCAGCAATGAACACTGAAGCTTTCTTT. This chain joins TRBV30 and TRBJ1-1; unclear D gene. V was cut by 5 bases and J by 0 bases, with 10 bases left in between. Germline lookup yields CDR1 GTSNPN and CDR2 SVGIG (reference sequence). There are 13 residues in the CDR3.

This clone was seen repeatedly, ten times or more. This chain connects TRBV7-9 to TRBJ1-4; perhaps TRBD1 as D (5 bases). In germline, CDR1 is SEHNR, CDR2 FQNEAQ (reference sequence). Trimming pared 8 bases from V and 12 bases from J, leaving 13 bases between. The length of the CDR3 is 11 residues. The CDR3 protein is CASLHGGELFF. In DNA, the CDR3 is TGTGCCAGCCTACACGGGGGGGAACTGTTTTTT.

At least ten counts were recorded for this clone. V usage is TRBV11-2 and J usage is TRBJ2-2; D is undetermined. The V gene's germline CDR1 is SGHAT and CDR2 FQNNGV. The ends were cut back, 1 base at V and 2 bases at J, with 5 bases in the middle. The CDR3 is 14 residues long. CDR3 nucleotide sequence: TGTGCCAGCAGCTTAGGCGGAAACACCGGGGAGCTGTTTTTT. This translates into CASSLGGNTGELFF.

The sample holds a few counts of this clone. CDR3 region: CASSQPGLAQETQYF. Written as DNA, the CDR3 is TGTGCCAGCAGTCAGCCGGGACTAGCCCAAGAGACCCAGTACTTC. This chain connects TRBV6-1 to TRBJ2-5; 9 nucleotides agree with TRBD2. The CDR3 is 15 amino acids. V shed 5 bases, J shed 1 base, and the junction held 5 bases outside the gene matches. Germline lookup yields CDR1 MNHNS and CDR2 SASEGT.

This chain uses TRBV4-1 with TRBJ1-4; D ambiguous. Germline lookup yields CDR1 MGHRA and CDR2 YSYEKL. V shed 0 bases and J shed 4 bases, with 6 bases lying between them. The CDR3 covers 14 residues. This CDR3 reads CASSQDPYNEKLFF. CDR3 DNA: TGCGCCAGCAGCCAAGACCCCTATAATGAAAAACTGTTTTTT.

Points on this clone: The conserved closing phenylalanine or tryptophan is absent in this CDR3, likely reflecting a read error. V usage is TRBV5-1 and J usage is TRBJ1-2; D not certain. With 3 bases removed from V and 1 base from J, the gap between germline ends came to 13 bases. Germline lookup yields CDR1 SGHRS and CDR2 YFSETQ. CDR3 size: 15 residues. In DNA form, the CDR3 reads TGCGCCAGCAGCTCAAACACCGGGAGTAACTATGGCTACACCTCC. It translates to CASSSNTGSNYGYTS.

This clone occurred many times. This chain joins TRBV4-1 and TRBJ2-7, with 8 bases fitting TRBD1. CDR1 and CDR2 from the germline V gene are MGHRA and YSYEKL. The length of the CDR3 is 15 residues. J lost 2 bases, V lost 8 bases, and 11 bases had no gene match. As DNA, the CDR3 is TGCGCCAGCCGCGTGTCCGGGACAGGCACCTACGAGCAGTACTTC. Translating gives CASRVSGTGTYEQYF.

This clone came up a few times. J is TRBJ2-5 and V is TRBV6-1; TRBD2 aligns across 8 bases. The better agreement between TRBJ2-7 and the DNA end casts doubt on the J call. CDR3 length equals 17 residues. The germline CDR1 and CDR2 sequences are MNHNS and SASEGT. The CDR3 sequence: CASSEPIQGGRNYEQYF. The DNA of the CDR3 is TGTGCCAGCAGTGAGCCGATTCAGGGCGGGAGGAATTACGAGCAGTACTTC.

CDR3 in DNA: TGTGCCAGCAGTAACCACAGGGGCCAGACCCAGTACTTC. This codes for CASSNHRGQTQYF. This sequence joins TRBV6-5 and TRBJ2-5; 7 bases line up with TRBD1. The CDR3 has 13 residues. The V and J ends lost 5 bases and 6 bases, in that order; junction bases with no gene match: 6. Germline V CDR1 and CDR2: MNHEY, SVGAGI.

The chain carries TRBV7-2 and TRBJ1-2; no clear D gene. This CDR3 is 14 amino acids long. CDR1 and CDR2 from the germline V gene are SGHTA and FQGNSA. V was pared by 1 base and J by 2 bases, with 8 bases between. CDR3 bases: TGTGCCAGCAGCTTAGTAGCCAGAAACTATGGCTACACCTTC. Translation gives CASSLVARNYGYTF. Full variable domain (remainder filled in from reference TRBV7-2 and TRBJ1-2): GAGVSQSPSNKVTEKGKDVELRCDPISGHTALYWYRQSLGQGLEFLIYFQGNSAPDKSGLPSDRFSAERTGGSVSTLTIQRTQQEDSAVYLCASSLVARNYGYTFGSGTRLTVV.

This clone showed up just a few times. The chain uses TRBV20-1 and TRBJ1-2; D unclear. There are 11 residues in the CDR3. V lost 3 bases, J lost 5 bases, and 7 bases lay in between. Per the germline V gene, CDR1 is DFQATT and CDR2 is SNEGSKA (reference sequence). In DNA, the CDR3 is TGCAGTGCTAGGAGAGAGTATGGCTACACCTTC. It yields the protein CSARREYGYTF.

Many counts were recorded for this clone. The chain uses TRBV27 and TRBJ1-1; D is unresolved. The CDR3 runs to 12 residues. The V gene's germline CDR1 is MNHEY and CDR2 SMNVEV (reference sequence). Deletions cut 4 bases from V and 1 base from J, with 4 bases between. The CDR3 bases are TGTGCCAGCAGTTCCGGGAACACTGAAGCTTTCTTT. Translating it yields CASSSGNTEAFF.

The table lists this clone with many counts. The V call is TRBV5-1, the J call TRBJ2-3; 11 nucleotides align to TRBD2. The CDR3 sequence is 16 residues long. The trim removed 1 base at V and 2 bases at J, leaving 3 bases unmatched. Germline assignment: CDR1 SGHRS and CDR2 YFSETQ. CDR3 sequence: CASSLTSGGYTDTQYF. The CDR3 nucleotides read TGCGCCAGCAGCTTGACTAGCGGGGGCTACACAGATACGCAGTATTTT.

With regard to this clone: A read error may account for a junction end that differs from germline. CDR3 protein: CANSPGTGMETYEQYF. CDR3 coding DNA: TGTGCCAACAGCCCCGGAACAGGGATGGAGACCTACGAGCAGTACTTC. V usage is TRBV5-5 and J usage is TRBJ2-7; D is perhaps TRBD1 (6 bases). Germline values: CDR1 SGHKS, CDR2 YYEKEE (reference sequence). This CDR3 is built from 16 residues.

This clone was observed many times. J is TRBJ1-2 and V is TRBV4-3; 8 nucleotides line up with TRBD1. The germline CDR1 and CDR2 sequences are LGHNA and YSLEER. The CDR3 runs 16 residues. Trimming took 4 bases from V and 4 from J; bases not matched to a gene: 11. Here the CDR3 reads CASSPLGQGDGYGYTF. In DNA, the CDR3 is TGCGCCAGCAGCCCCCTTGGACAGGGAGATGGCTATGGCTACACCTTC.